This entry features one T cell receptor beta chain sequence. CDR1 is SEHNR, CDR2 FQNEAQ, per germline (reference sequence). The CDR3 loop spans 14 amino acids. The V segment lost 5 bases and the J segment 8 bases; nucleotides outside the gene matches: 3. These data come from a study of T cell clones after liver transplantation. This table comes from immunoSEQ multiplex PCR, and its TCRdb copy is limited to in-frame clones, with some not included. The sample has about 80,000 clones, about 82% seen once; the top ten hold about 0.45%. The starting material was CD4+ T cells from blood, obtained about 46 months after liver transplant. This clonotype originated in a human patient who received a liver transplant. T cells may partly derive from the graft donor. This chain uses TRBV7-9 with TRBJ1-4; 12 bases are shared with TRBD1. This CDR3 reads CASSPGTGGEKLFF. In DNA, the CDR3 is TGTGCCAGCAGCCCCGGGACAGGGGGCGAAAAACTGTTTTTT.